A selection of T cell receptor beta chains follows, all from one sample in a study of T cell responses to AZD1222 COVID-19 vaccine. Profiling relied on immunoSEQ multiplex PCR, and the TCRdb table lists in-frame clones only, not all of them. The table lists over 150,000 clones, around nine tenths of them singletons, with around 18% in the top ten. This specimen was peripheral blood, taken on day 0 of AZD1222 vaccination. The receptors stem from an adult in good health. CDR3s include the opening cysteine and the closing phenylalanine or tryptophan. A D gene is named only where the DNA matches it firmly. Clone size appears in some rows only: once, few, many, or a class for an expanded clone.

clone size: once; J gene: TRBJ2-1; D gene: TRBD1; V gene: TRBV5-1; CDR3 DNA: TGCGCCAGCAGCTTCAGTGTACAGGGGAGAGGAGACAATGAGCAGTTCTTC; CDR3 protein: CASSFSVQGRGDNEQFF
clone size: NA; J gene: TRBJ1-1; D gene: NA; V gene: TRBV4-1; CDR3 DNA: TGCGCCAGCAGCCAAAGAGGTGGGGAAACTTTCTTT; CDR3 protein: CASSQRGGETFF
clone size: NA; J gene: TRBJ1-6; D gene: TRBD1; V gene: TRBV7-9; CDR3 DNA: TGTGCCAGCAGCCCAGGACAGGGAACTTTTTCACCCCTCCACTTT; CDR3 protein: CASSPGQGTFSPLHF
clone size: NA; J gene: TRBJ2-1; D gene: NA; V gene: TRBV7-9; CDR3 DNA: TGTGCCAGCAGCCGGGCCCCGGAGGATGAGCAGTTCTTC; CDR3 protein: CASSRAPEDEQFF
clone size: NA; J gene: TRBJ2-5; D gene: TRBD1; V gene: TRBV6-1; CDR3 DNA: TGTGCCAGCAGTGAAGGGGACAGGGATATGGAGACCCAGTACTTC; CDR3 protein: CASSEGDRDMETQYF
clone size: NA; J gene: TRBJ2-1; D gene: NA; V gene: TRBV7-2; CDR3 DNA: TGTGCCAGCAGCTTCCGGGGGTCCAATGAGCAGTTCTTC; CDR3 protein: CASSFRGSNEQFF
clone size: NA; J gene: TRBJ1-1; D gene: TRBD1; V gene: TRBV9; CDR3 DNA: TGTGCCAGCAGCGTAGACCCTCTCACAGGGGCGAGGGCTGAAGCTTTCTTT; CDR3 protein: CASSVDPLTGARAEAFF
clone size: NA; J gene: TRBJ1-6; D gene: NA; V gene: TRBV4-3; CDR3 DNA: TGCGCCAGCAGCCAAGATCCGGTGGGACCCAATTCACCCCTCCACTTT; CDR3 protein: CASSQDPVGPNSPLHF
clone size: NA; J gene: TRBJ1-5; D gene: NA; V gene: TRBV6-5; CDR3 DNA: TGTGCCAGCAGGCCCAGGGCAGGTCAGCCCCAGCATTTT; CDR3 protein: CASRPRAGQPQHF
clone size: NA; J gene: TRBJ1-5; D gene: NA; V gene: TRBV2; CDR3 DNA: TGTGCCAGCAGATTTTCAGGGAAATACTATAGCAATCAGCCCCAGCATTTT; CDR3 protein: CASRFSGKYYSNQPQHF
clone size: once; J gene: TRBJ2-1; D gene: NA; V gene: TRBV5-1; CDR3 DNA: TGCGCCAGCGGTCGGAGTAGCCATGAGCAGTTCTTC; CDR3 protein: CASGRSSHEQFF
clone size: NA; J gene: TRBJ2-7; D gene: NA; V gene: TRBV5-4; CDR3 DNA: TGTGCCAGCAGCCTGGACCCAGGGACGAGCGCGGAGTACTTC; CDR3 protein: CASSLDPGTSAEYF
clone size: NA; J gene: TRBJ1-2; D gene: NA; V gene: TRBV19; CDR3 DNA: TGTGCCACCTATAGACTGGGTGGCTACACCTTC; CDR3 protein: CATYRLGGYTF
clone size: once; J gene: TRBJ1-5; D gene: NA; V gene: TRBV5-6; CDR3 DNA: TGTGCCAGCAGTTCGAGGAGTCTTAATCAGCCCCAGCATTTT; CDR3 protein: CASSSRSLNQPQHF
clone size: NA; J gene: TRBJ1-6; D gene: NA; V gene: TRBV7-2; CDR3 DNA: TGTGCCAGCAGCTTCTCCTATAATTCACCCCTCCACTTT; CDR3 protein: CASSFSYNSPLHF
clone size: once; J gene: TRBJ1-2; D gene: NA; V gene: TRBV9; CDR3 DNA: TGTGCCAGCAGCCGATTGAGCGGCAATTTTGCCTTC; CDR3 protein: CASSRLSGNFAF
clone size: medium-sized; J gene: TRBJ1-5; D gene: NA; V gene: TRBV5-1; CDR3 DNA: TGCGCCAGCAGCTTCGAGGGTGATCAGCCCCAGCATTTT; CDR3 protein: CASSFEGDQPQHF
clone size: NA; J gene: TRBJ1-5; D gene: TRBD1; V gene: TRBV7-9; CDR3 DNA: TGTGCCAGCAGCAGTAATACAGGGGCGAGCAATCAGCCCCAGCATTTT; CDR3 protein: CASSSNTGASNQPQHF
clone size: NA; J gene: TRBJ2-7; D gene: TRBD1; V gene: TRBV5-5; CDR3 DNA: TGTGCCAGCAGCAACCTAGACAGGGTCTACGAGCAGTACTTC; CDR3 protein: CASSNLDRVYEQYF
clone size: few; J gene: TRBJ2-2; D gene: TRBD2; V gene: TRBV5-4; CDR3 DNA: TGTGCCAGCAGCTCGGGACTAGATCGCACCGGGGAGCTGTTTTTT; CDR3 protein: CASSSGLDRTGELFF
clone size: once; J gene: TRBJ1-5; D gene: TRBD1; V gene: TRBV24-1; CDR3 DNA: TGTGCCACCAGTGAAGGGACAGGGGTTCAGCCCCAGCATTTT; CDR3 protein: CATSEGTGVQPQHF
clone size: NA; J gene: TRBJ2-6; D gene: NA; V gene: TRBV7-7; CDR3 DNA: TGTGCTAGCAGCCCGGGCCTGGCCGGGGCCAACGTCCTGACTTTC; CDR3 protein: CASSPGLAGANVLTF
clone size: NA; J gene: TRBJ2-7; D gene: TRBD1; V gene: TRBV3-1/TRBV3-2; CDR3 DNA: TGTGCCAGCAGCCAAGCTAGGGACAGTACCTACGAGCAGTACTTC; CDR3 protein: CASSQARDSTYEQYF
clone size: NA; J gene: TRBJ1-1; D gene: TRBD1; V gene: TRBV5-1; CDR3 DNA: TGCGCCAGCAGCTTGTACCTCCGGGACAGGGGTGGGACTGAAGCTTTCTTT; CDR3 protein: CASSLYLRDRGGTEAFF
clone size: NA; J gene: TRBJ2-2; D gene: NA; V gene: TRBV27; CDR3 DNA: TGTGCCAGCAGTAGGCCGGGACTTGCGAACACCGGGGAGCTGTTTTTT; CDR3 protein: CASSRPGLANTGELFF
clone size: NA; J gene: TRBJ1-2; D gene: TRBD1; V gene: TRBV5-6; CDR3 DNA: TGTGCCAGCAGCCCACAGGGGAAGCAAGAATCAAGGGGTGGCTACACCTTC; CDR3 protein: CASSPQGKQESRGGYTF
clone size: once; J gene: TRBJ1-6; D gene: NA; V gene: TRBV6-4; CDR3 DNA: TGTGCCAGCAGTGTGGGAACCAATTCACCCCTCCACTTT; CDR3 protein: CASSVGTNSPLHF
clone size: once; J gene: TRBJ1-5; D gene: NA; V gene: TRBV10-3; CDR3 DNA: TGTGCCATCAGTGAGTCTACGGGGCGAAGCAATCAGCCCCAGCATTTT; CDR3 protein: CAISESTGRSNQPQHF
clone size: NA; J gene: TRBJ1-2; D gene: NA; V gene: TRBV28; CDR3 DNA: TGTGCCAGCAGTGCGGCGGGCCGGGAGGGCTACACCTTC; CDR3 protein: CASSAAGREGYTF
clone size: NA; J gene: TRBJ1-2; D gene: NA; V gene: TRBV4-1; CDR3 DNA: TGCGCCAGCAGCCAAAGAGCCGGAGCCTATGGCTACACCTTC; CDR3 protein: CASSQRAGAYGYTF
clone size: NA; J gene: TRBJ2-5; D gene: TRBD2; V gene: TRBV20-1; CDR3 DNA: TGCAGTGCTAGTAGCGGGGCCCCTTTCGTGGCCCAGTACTTC; CDR3 protein: CSASSGAPFVAQYF
clone size: NA; J gene: TRBJ1-1; D gene: TRBD1; V gene: TRBV6-5; CDR3 DNA: TGTGCCAGCAGTTACTCGAATCCCGGGAGGGGGCAAGCTTTCTTT; CDR3 protein: CASSYSNPGRGQAFF
clone size: NA; J gene: TRBJ1-2; D gene: NA; V gene: TRBV2; CDR3 DNA: TGTGCCAGCAGCGAGGCCCGGAACAGGGTGTCCTATGGCTACACCTTC; CDR3 protein: CASSEARNRVSYGYTF
clone size: NA; J gene: TRBJ2-5; D gene: NA; V gene: TRBV20-1; CDR3 DNA: TGCAGTCCATGGTCAGGGGAGACCCAGTACTTC; CDR3 protein: CSPWSGETQYF
clone size: NA; J gene: TRBJ1-1; D gene: NA; V gene: TRBV19; CDR3 DNA: TGTGCCAGGGAAAGGGGAACTGAAGCTTTCTTT; CDR3 protein: CARERGTEAFF
clone size: once; J gene: TRBJ2-7; D gene: NA; V gene: TRBV19; CDR3 DNA: TGTGCCAGTAGTCCTCGGACGGACACCTACGAGCAGTACTTC; CDR3 protein: CASSPRTDTYEQYF
clone size: NA; J gene: TRBJ1-2; D gene: NA; V gene: TRBV7-2; CDR3 DNA: TGTGCCAGCAGCACCGGACGGAATTGGGGATCGGGCTACACCTTC; CDR3 protein: CASSTGRNWGSGYTF
clone size: NA; J gene: TRBJ2-5; D gene: TRBD1; V gene: TRBV27; CDR3 DNA: TGTGCCAGCAAGAGGGACAGTCAAGAGACCCAGTACTTC; CDR3 protein: CASKRDSQETQYF
clone size: NA; J gene: TRBJ1-3; D gene: NA; V gene: TRBV30; CDR3 DNA: TGTGCCTGGAGTGTCCTTAGCTCTGGAAACACCATATATTTT; CDR3 protein: CAWSVLSSGNTIYF
clone size: NA; J gene: TRBJ2-7; D gene: NA; V gene: TRBV21-1; CDR3 DNA: TGTGCCAGCAGCAAAGGAAATCACAGGGCCGAGCAGTACTTC; CDR3 protein: CASSKGNHRAEQYF
clone size: NA; J gene: TRBJ1-3; D gene: TRBD1; V gene: TRBV28; CDR3 DNA: TGTGCCAGCAGCCGGGACAGGGGATCCGGAAACACCATATATTTT; CDR3 protein: CASSRDRGSGNTIYF
clone size: NA; J gene: TRBJ2-3; D gene: NA; V gene: TRBV4-1; CDR3 DNA: TGCGCCAGCAGTAGCACAGATACGCAGTATTTT; CDR3 protein: CASSSTDTQYF